These T cell receptor beta chains were read from a single sample in a study of OX40 agonist ivuxolimab in advanced cancers. This table comes from immunoSEQ multiplex PCR, and its TCRdb copy is limited to in-frame clones, with some not included. The data hold 50,000 to 55,000 clones, with roughly nine tenths observed a single time. This sample comprised CD4+ or CD8+ T cells sorted from blood, obtained in a trial of the OX40 agonist ivuxolimab. These receptors all stem from an adult with an advanced solid tumor such as melanoma, head and neck, liver or kidney cancer. The CDR3 runs from the conserved cysteine through the conserved F or W. Each record gives: J gene, D gene, V gene, clone size, CDR3 DNA, CDR3 protein. A D gene is named only where the DNA matches it firmly. The size entry is marked missing in some rows and otherwise reads once, few, many or a size class.

j_call: TRBJ1-1; d_call: NA; v_call: TRBV18; clone_size: NA; cdr3_nt: TGTGCCAGCTCCCGGAGCCAGGACACTGAAGCTTTCTTT; cdr3_aa: CASSRSQDTEAFF
j_call: TRBJ2-3; d_call: NA; v_call: TRBV7-3; clone_size: NA; cdr3_nt: TGTGCCAGCAGCTATACTAGCACAGATACGCAGTATTTT; cdr3_aa: CASSYTSTDTQYF
j_call: TRBJ1-1; d_call: NA; v_call: TRBV11-3; clone_size: NA; cdr3_nt: TGTGCCAGCAGCTTGGGCGGACTCGATGAAGCTTTCTTT; cdr3_aa: CASSLGGLDEAFF
j_call: TRBJ2-1; d_call: NA; v_call: TRBV6-5; clone_size: NA; cdr3_nt: TGTGCCAGCAGTTATGGCCAGACACAGTTCTTC; cdr3_aa: CASSYGQTQFF
j_call: TRBJ1-5; d_call: TRBD1; v_call: TRBV5-8; clone_size: NA; cdr3_nt: TGTGCCAGCAGTCCCGGGACAGAACTTCAGCCCCAGCATTTT; cdr3_aa: CASSPGTELQPQHF
j_call: TRBJ2-7; d_call: NA; v_call: TRBV6-1; clone_size: NA; cdr3_nt: TGTGCCAGCAGTGAATTGGGCGGGCACAGCTCCTACGAGCAGTACTTC; cdr3_aa: CASSELGGHSSYEQYF
j_call: TRBJ2-2; d_call: NA; v_call: TRBV7-9; clone_size: NA; cdr3_nt: TGTGCCAGCAGCCCACAGGGTTACACCGGGGAGCTGTTTTTT; cdr3_aa: CASSPQGYTGELFF
j_call: TRBJ2-7; d_call: TRBD2; v_call: TRBV5-6; clone_size: NA; cdr3_nt: TGTGCCAGCAGCACGACTAGCGGTGACTACGAGCAGTACTTC; cdr3_aa: CASSTTSGDYEQYF
j_call: TRBJ2-2; d_call: NA; v_call: TRBV5-4; clone_size: NA; cdr3_nt: TGTGCCAGCAGCCAACAGCAGAACACCGGGGAGCTGTTTTTT; cdr3_aa: CASSQQQNTGELFF
j_call: TRBJ2-1; d_call: NA; v_call: TRBV15; clone_size: NA; cdr3_nt: TGTGCCACCAGCCGCTCCGGGATCCAGGGCCTCAATGAGCAGTTCTTC; cdr3_aa: CATSRSGIQGLNEQFF
j_call: TRBJ1-5; d_call: TRBD1; v_call: TRBV5-8; clone_size: NA; cdr3_nt: TGTGCCAGCAGCCTCGACAGGGGGCCTAGCAATCAGCCCCAGCATTTT; cdr3_aa: CASSLDRGPSNQPQHF
j_call: TRBJ2-7; d_call: TRBD2; v_call: TRBV6-1; clone_size: NA; cdr3_nt: TGTGCCAGCAGTGAAGCTGTAGCGGGAGTAGACGAGCAGTACTTC; cdr3_aa: CASSEAVAGVDEQYF
j_call: TRBJ2-1; d_call: TRBD2; v_call: TRBV2; clone_size: NA; cdr3_nt: TGTGCCAGCAACTGGCGGGGGGGCCAACCGGACTACAATGAGCAGTTCTTC; cdr3_aa: CASNWRGGQPDYNEQFF
j_call: TRBJ2-5; d_call: NA; v_call: TRBV11-2; clone_size: NA; cdr3_nt: TGTGCCAGCAGCACTAGAGGGGGCGGGGAAGAGCAGTACTTC; cdr3_aa: CASSTRGGGEEQYF
j_call: TRBJ1-1; d_call: NA; v_call: TRBV29-1; clone_size: NA; cdr3_nt: TGCAGCGTTGTTGTCTCTAGGGTGAACACTGAAGCTTTCTTT; cdr3_aa: CSVVVSRVNTEAFF
j_call: TRBJ2-3; d_call: NA; v_call: TRBV10-3; clone_size: NA; cdr3_nt: TGTGCCATCAGGAACCGGGGCGATAGCACAGATACGCAGTATTTT; cdr3_aa: CAIRNRGDSTDTQYF
j_call: TRBJ2-7; d_call: TRBD2; v_call: TRBV18; clone_size: NA; cdr3_nt: TGTGCCAGCTCACCCCGCGCGGGGGGGGCAACCTACGAGCAGTACTTC; cdr3_aa: CASSPRAGGATYEQYF
j_call: TRBJ1-4; d_call: NA; v_call: TRBV28; clone_size: NA; cdr3_nt: TGTGCCAGCAGGCGACAGCCGCAAAATGAAAAACTGTTTTTT; cdr3_aa: CASRRQPQNEKLFF
j_call: TRBJ2-1; d_call: TRBD2; v_call: TRBV9; clone_size: NA; cdr3_nt: TGTGCCAGCAGCCCGCGGGAGGTGGAGTACAATGAGCAGTTCTTC; cdr3_aa: CASSPREVEYNEQFF
j_call: TRBJ2-5; d_call: NA; v_call: TRBV5-4; clone_size: NA; cdr3_nt: TGTGCCAGCAGCTTAAGGGGGGGGGAGACCCAGTACTTC; cdr3_aa: CASSLRGGETQYF
j_call: TRBJ1-1; d_call: NA; v_call: TRBV6-6; clone_size: NA; cdr3_nt: TGTGCCAGCAGTCGACAGCAGAACACTGAAGCTTTCTTT; cdr3_aa: CASSRQQNTEAFF
j_call: TRBJ2-5; d_call: NA; v_call: TRBV4-1; clone_size: NA; cdr3_nt: TGCGCCAGCAGCCAAGATGGAGCCGGATATCAAGAGACCCAGTACTTC; cdr3_aa: CASSQDGAGYQETQYF
j_call: TRBJ1-2; d_call: TRBD1; v_call: TRBV10-3; clone_size: NA; cdr3_nt: TGTGCCATCAAGGGCACAGGGGGCGTCAACTATGGCTACACCTTC; cdr3_aa: CAIKGTGGVNYGYTF
j_call: TRBJ2-3; d_call: TRBD1; v_call: TRBV28; clone_size: NA; cdr3_nt: TGTGCCAGCAGTTGGGACAGGGGTATGGGGCAGTATTTT; cdr3_aa: CASSWDRGMGQYF
j_call: TRBJ2-7; d_call: TRBD1; v_call: TRBV29-1; clone_size: NA; cdr3_nt: TGCAGCGTTGCACGGACAGGGAACGAGCAGTACTTC; cdr3_aa: CSVARTGNEQYF
j_call: TRBJ1-6; d_call: NA; v_call: TRBV7-3; clone_size: NA; cdr3_nt: TGTGCCAGCAGCCTCGATTGGGATTCACCCCTCCACTTT; cdr3_aa: CASSLDWDSPLHF
j_call: TRBJ1-5; d_call: NA; v_call: TRBV2; clone_size: few; cdr3_nt: TGTGCCAGCAGTGAAAGCCAGGACAATCAGCCCCAGCATTTT; cdr3_aa: CASSESQDNQPQHF
j_call: TRBJ2-7; d_call: TRBD1; v_call: TRBV7-9; clone_size: NA; cdr3_nt: TGTGCCAGCAGCTTAGTAGACAGGGTGGAAAACGAGCAGTACTTC; cdr3_aa: CASSLVDRVENEQYF
j_call: TRBJ2-1; d_call: NA; v_call: TRBV28; clone_size: NA; cdr3_nt: TGTGCCAGCAGTTCCCCTGGGGACTACAATGAGCAGTTCTTC; cdr3_aa: CASSSPGDYNEQFF
j_call: TRBJ1-4; d_call: TRBD1; v_call: TRBV14; clone_size: NA; cdr3_nt: TGTGCCAGCAGCCAAGCTCCAGGGGGCGCCGAGGAAAAACTGTTTTTT; cdr3_aa: CASSQAPGGAEEKLFF
j_call: TRBJ2-5; d_call: TRBD2; v_call: TRBV27; clone_size: NA; cdr3_nt: TGTGCCAGCAGACTATCCGGGACTAGGGACTGGGAGACCCAGTACTTC; cdr3_aa: CASRLSGTRDWETQYF
j_call: TRBJ2-3; d_call: TRBD2; v_call: TRBV28; clone_size: once; cdr3_nt: TGTGCCAGCAGTCGACTAGCGGGAAGGACAGATACGCAGTATTTT; cdr3_aa: CASSRLAGRTDTQYF
j_call: TRBJ1-2; d_call: NA; v_call: TRBV29-1; clone_size: NA; cdr3_nt: TGCAGCGTAGGGGATGGGGGGCTAAGGGGCTACACCTTC; cdr3_aa: CSVGDGGLRGYTF
j_call: TRBJ1-2; d_call: NA; v_call: TRBV4-2; clone_size: NA; cdr3_nt: TGTGCCAGCAGCCAAGAGGGCAGGGGATACAACTATGGCTACACCTTC; cdr3_aa: CASSQEGRGYNYGYTF
j_call: TRBJ2-7; d_call: TRBD1; v_call: TRBV19; clone_size: medium-sized; cdr3_nt: TGTGCCAGTAGTAGTGGGACAGGGGGCTACGAGCAGTACTTC; cdr3_aa: CASSSGTGGYEQYF
j_call: TRBJ2-3; d_call: TRBD2; v_call: TRBV5-6; clone_size: NA; cdr3_nt: TGTGCCAGCAGCTTGTGGGGGACTAGCGATTACACAGATACGCAGTATTTT; cdr3_aa: CASSLWGTSDYTDTQYF
j_call: TRBJ1-2; d_call: NA; v_call: TRBV28; clone_size: NA; cdr3_nt: TGTGCCAGCAGACGAAGACAGAGCTATGGCTACACCTTC; cdr3_aa: CASRRRQSYGYTF
j_call: TRBJ1-1; d_call: NA; v_call: TRBV9; clone_size: NA; cdr3_nt: TGTGCCAGCAGCACAACGGGTTTCGACACTGAAGCTTTCTTT; cdr3_aa: CASSTTGFDTEAFF
j_call: TRBJ2-4; d_call: TRBD2; v_call: TRBV11-2; clone_size: once; cdr3_nt: TGTGCCAGCAGCGGGGGGGACATTCAGTACTTC; cdr3_aa: CASSGGDIQYF
j_call: TRBJ2-7; d_call: NA; v_call: TRBV4-3; clone_size: NA; cdr3_nt: TGCGCCAGCAGCCAAGAATTCGGGGTTCGCCCCAATGTGCAGTACTTC; cdr3_aa: CASSQEFGVRPNVQYF
j_call: TRBJ2-2; d_call: TRBD2; v_call: TRBV19; clone_size: NA; cdr3_nt: TGTGCCAGTAGTACCCCGGGACTAGCGGGATGGACCGGGGAGCTGTTTTTT; cdr3_aa: CASSTPGLAGWTGELFF
j_call: TRBJ1-1; d_call: TRBD1; v_call: TRBV28; clone_size: NA; cdr3_nt: TGTGCCAGCAGTTTGGGGACAGACTACACTGAAGCTTTCTTT; cdr3_aa: CASSLGTDYTEAFF
j_call: TRBJ2-7; d_call: NA; v_call: TRBV4-2; clone_size: NA; cdr3_nt: TGTGCCAGCAGCCAAGTTAACGGCTACGAGCAGTACTTC; cdr3_aa: CASSQVNGYEQYF
j_call: TRBJ1-6; d_call: NA; v_call: TRBV28; clone_size: NA; cdr3_nt: TGTGCCAGCAGTTTGGTAGGGGATTCACCCCTCCACTTT; cdr3_aa: CASSLVGDSPLHF
j_call: TRBJ1-1; d_call: NA; v_call: TRBV11-2; clone_size: few; cdr3_nt: TGTGCCAGCAGTTATATCAGCAGAATGAACACTGAAGCTTTCTTT; cdr3_aa: CASSYISRMNTEAFF
j_call: TRBJ2-7; d_call: TRBD1; v_call: TRBV5-1; clone_size: NA; cdr3_nt: TGCGCCAGCAGCTTCCGACAGGGGGGGTACGAGCAGTACTTC; cdr3_aa: CASSFRQGGYEQYF